This TCR beta chain was sequenced in a study of T cells after yellow fever vaccination. Study results and limitations: Abundant contaminating clonotypes from the bulk population could appear in FACS-sorted repertoires.

Germline V gives CDR1 DFQATT, CDR2 SNEGSKA (reference sequence). This CDR3 is built from 12 residues. The V and J ends lost 2 bases and 5 bases respectively, with 9 bases between them. Template-switching 5'RACE yielded the TCR cDNA; a universal primer site and UMIs were added in the process. Using its own MiXCR run on the 5' RACE reads, TCRdb lists one record per CDR3 protein. The sample yields hundreds of thousands of distinct CDR3 sequences, 9% to 15% seen once. Note on this clonotype: No antigen is known for it.

Sequencing was performed on PBMCs, taken on the day of the yellow fever booster vaccination. The chain links TRBV20-1 to TRBJ2-5; D ambiguous. The sequence derives from a young man who received the YFV17D yellow fever vaccine. The CDR3 coding sequence is TGCAGTGCTAGAAGCCTGGGGGAGACCCAGTACTTC. As protein: CSARSLGETQYF.